This T cell receptor (beta chain) was sequenced for a study of blood T cell repertoires in COVID-19. In germline, CDR1 is MDHEN, CDR2 SYDVKM. The CDR3 has 14 residues. Trimming took 11 bases from V and 2 from J, leaving 13 bases between them. Profiled with immunoSEQ multiplex PCR; TCRdb holds only in-frame clones, not every one. The sample records about 190,000 clones, around 80% being singletons. The TCR sequence derives from a woman of 80 years or more with active or convalescent COVID-19. The specimen sequenced was peripheral blood. This chain joins TRBV28 and TRBJ1-6; D is unclear. The CDR3 loop reads CAAKGGTYNSPLHF. CDR3 nucleotides: TGTGCCGCGAAAGGAGGGACCTATAATTCACCCCTCCACTTT.